Each of the 11 T cell receptor beta chains below was sequenced from the same sample in a study of Graves' ophthalmopathy and Graves' hyperthyroidism. Transcripts of RNA were the source for amplifying TCR beta CDR3 regions. Second-round multiplex PCR came after a first-round RT-PCR that employed HTBI primers. Each CDR3 protein is one row after TCRdb ran MiXCR on the multiplex PCR reads. Of hundreds of thousands of distinct CDR3 sequences in the sample, about 21% were seen once. The sample was peripheral blood. The receptors here all came from a woman under 30 with stable Graves' hyperthyroidism.

Many counts were recorded for this clonotype. The rearrangement links TRBV11-1 to TRBJ1-1, with TRBD1 matching over 9 bases. CDR1 and CDR2 (germline): SGHAT, FQDESV (reference sequence). With V trimmed by 0 bases and J by 4 bases, 3 bases remained unmatched. The CDR3 totals 15 residues. In DNA form, the CDR3 reads TGTGCCAGCAGCTTAGCCGGACAGGGGCCCACTGAAGCTTTCTTT. Translated, it gives CASSLAGQGPTEAFF.

This clonotype has a count of ten or more. V is TRBV15 and J is TRBJ1-2; D remains ambiguous. This CDR3 region has 12 residues. Germline V CDR1 and CDR2: LNHNV, YYDKDF (reference sequence). V lost 6 bases, J lost 2 bases, and 7 bases lay in between. CDR3 bases: TGTGCCACCAGTGCGGCGAACTATGGCTACACCTTC. Translating gives CATSAANYGYTF.

This clonotype has only one observation. V and J are TRBV12-3 or TRBV12-4 and TRBJ1-2; 7 nucleotides agree with TRBD1. V trimming: 3 bases; J trimming: 1 base; junction bases outside the gene matches: 17. The CDR3 is 19 residues long. CDR3 sequence: CASSFTLGLAGGSNYGYTF. For the CDR3, the DNA is TGTGCCAGCAGTTTCACCTTGGGGTTGGCAGGGGGTAGTAACTATGGCTACACCTTC.

This clonotype was observed many times. The chain has TRBV9 and TRBJ1-1; 7 positions match TRBD1. The CDR3 extends over 14 amino acids. With 3 bases clipped from V and 0 bases from J, the junction kept 2 bases outside the gene matches. Per the germline V gene, CDR1 is SGDLS and CDR2 is YYNGEE. The CDR3 protein is CASSAGQMNTEAFF. As DNA, the CDR3 is TGTGCCAGCAGCGCGGGACAGATGAACACTGAAGCTTTCTTT.

This chain links TRBV20-1 with TRBJ2-3; no definite D call. Per germline, CDR1 DFQATT and CDR2 SNEGSKA (reference sequence). Trimming removed 3 bases at V and 0 bases at J, with 10 bases between. The CDR3 sequence is 14 residues long. The CDR3 DNA sequence: TGCAGTGCTAGCCCGGCAAAAAGCACAGATACGCAGTATTTT. Translating gives CSASPAKSTDTQYF.

This clonotype has at least ten counts. This sequence joins TRBV12-3 or TRBV12-4 and TRBJ2-7, with 10 bases lining up with TRBD2. The J segment lost 5 bases and the V segment lost 5 bases, leaving 9 bases of the junction unmatched. There are 15 residues in the CDR3. The CDR3 loop is CASSAHLAGVDEQYF. The CDR3 DNA reads TGTGCCAGCAGTGCTCACCTAGCGGGAGTCGACGAGCAGTACTTC.

The gene calls are TRBV20-1 and TRBJ2-2; 9 nucleotides match TRBD2. Trimming at V came to 1 base and at J to 6 bases, leaving 15 bases not matched to a gene. Looked up from germline, CDR1 is DFQATT and CDR2 is SNEGSKA (reference sequence). This CDR3 contains 18 residues. The CDR3 nucleotides read TGCAGTGCTAGAGGTGCGTTTGGGCTAGCGGGGTCCCCCGGGGAGCTGTTTTTT. It translates to CSARGAFGLAGSPGELFF.

The CDR3 bases are TGCGCCAGCAGCCAAGATCTGATCTCGGACACTGAAGCTTTCTTT. This encodes CASSQDLISDTEAFF. J is TRBJ1-1 and V is TRBV4-1; D gene unclear. Germline V lookup: CDR1 MGHRA, CDR2 YSYEKL. Trimming took off 0 bases at V and 3 bases at J, with 11 bases between the two ends. The CDR3 is 15 amino acids.

The V gene is TRBV6-1, the J gene TRBJ1-2, with a possible D match to TRBD1 (5 bases). CDR3 length equals 16 residues. The V end lost 4 bases, the J end lost 4 bases, and 19 bases lay between the germline ends. The germline V gene has CDR1 MNHNS and CDR2 SASEGT. The CDR3 spells CASSVPLGVLVYGYTF. In DNA form, the CDR3 reads TGTGCCAGCAGTGTGCCACTGGGGGTATTGGTCTATGGCTACACCTTC.

This clonotype was seen ten or more times. The chain couples TRBV5-4 to TRBJ2-5; 8 nucleotides line up with TRBD2. The germline gives CDR1 SGHNT, CDR2 YYREEE (reference sequence). Losses at the gene ends were 5 bases for V and 5 bases for J; bases not matched to a gene: 8. This CDR3 region has 14 residues. CDR3 bases: TGTGCCAGCAGTCGAACCGGGACTAGGGAGACCCAGTACTTC. It codes for CASSRTGTRETQYF. Together with reference TRBV5-4 and TRBJ2-5, the CDR3 gives the full variable domain: ETGVTQSPTHLIKTRGQQVTLRCSSQSGHNTVSWYQQALGQGPQFIFQYYREEENGRGNFPPRFSGLQFPNYSSELNVNALELDDSALYLCASSRTGTRETQYFGPGTRLLVL.

The gene calls are TRBV12-3 or TRBV12-4 and TRBJ1-1; D unresolved. CDR3 length: 14 amino acids. Deletions cut 3 bases from V and 0 bases from J, with 8 bases between. DNA for the CDR3: TGTGCCAGCAGTTTGAAGTACTTGAACACTGAAGCTTTCTTT. Translation: CASSLKYLNTEAFF.